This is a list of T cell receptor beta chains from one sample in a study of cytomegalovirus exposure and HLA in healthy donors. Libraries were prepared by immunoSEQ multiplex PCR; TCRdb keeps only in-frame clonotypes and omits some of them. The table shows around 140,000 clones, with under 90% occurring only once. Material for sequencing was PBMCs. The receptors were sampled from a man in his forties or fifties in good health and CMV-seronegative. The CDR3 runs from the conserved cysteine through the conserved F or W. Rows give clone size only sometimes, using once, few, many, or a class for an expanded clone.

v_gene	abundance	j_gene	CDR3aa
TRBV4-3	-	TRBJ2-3	CASSQWGTGGTDTQYF
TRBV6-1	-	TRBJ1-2	CASRGALNYGYTF
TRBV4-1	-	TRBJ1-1	CASSQDRAMNTEAFF
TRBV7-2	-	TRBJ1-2	CASSLAGQGASDEGYTF
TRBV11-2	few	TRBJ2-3	CASSRLAGGTDTQYF
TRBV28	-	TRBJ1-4	CASSPPTGQSNEKLFF
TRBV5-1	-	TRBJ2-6	CASSSGQGATSGANVLTF
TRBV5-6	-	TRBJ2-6	CASSLEIQGASGANVLTF
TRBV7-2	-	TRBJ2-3	CASSLRFRVAGGADTQYF
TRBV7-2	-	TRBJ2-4	CASSLTGRLENIQYF
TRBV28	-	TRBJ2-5	CASSSGEETQYF
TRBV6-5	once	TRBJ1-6	CASSYGDRGNSPLHF
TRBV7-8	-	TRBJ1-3	CASSLGQSSGNTIYF
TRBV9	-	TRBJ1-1	CASSVEAGLMNTEAFF
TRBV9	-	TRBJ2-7	CASSERSGGPYEQYF
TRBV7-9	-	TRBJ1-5	CASSPSAGWGNQPQHF
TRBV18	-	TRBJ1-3	CASSPPDRGRRGNTIYF
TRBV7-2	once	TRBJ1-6	CASSPRDKYNSPLHF
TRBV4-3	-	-	CASSQHQPGQGDTIYF
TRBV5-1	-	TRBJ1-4	CASSPFGQGIGEKLFF
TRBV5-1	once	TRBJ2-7	CASSPGQGRDEQYF
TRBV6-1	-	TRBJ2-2	CASSAVQVTGELFF
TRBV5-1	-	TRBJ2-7	CASSLGTNHHFSYEQYF
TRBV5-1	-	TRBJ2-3	CASSRGIAGTEDTQYF
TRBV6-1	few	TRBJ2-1	CASSEMEVTNEQFF
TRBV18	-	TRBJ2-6	CASSTGSGANVLTF
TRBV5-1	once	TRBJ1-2	CASSLGEGSYTF
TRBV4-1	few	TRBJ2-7	CASSQGTATYEQYF
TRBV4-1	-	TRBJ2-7	CASRLDGQGAYEQYF
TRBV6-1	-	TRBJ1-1	CASRDRGGGNTEAFF
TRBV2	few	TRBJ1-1	CASRGILPGQGWGTEAFF
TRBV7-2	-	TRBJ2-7	CASSPSGKGAYEQYF
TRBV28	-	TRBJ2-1	CASSQPPPGGAYNEQFF
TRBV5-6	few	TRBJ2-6	CASSLVQGSGANVLTF
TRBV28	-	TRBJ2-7	CASSTGQGAMVQYF
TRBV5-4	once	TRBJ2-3	CASSPTGVLTDTQYF
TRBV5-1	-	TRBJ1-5	CASSLGGNSNQPQHF
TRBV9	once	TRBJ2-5	CASSSGLAGVETQYF
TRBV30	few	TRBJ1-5	CAWSVKVTGVLRPQHF
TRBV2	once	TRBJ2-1	CASSEAPRGGYNEQFF
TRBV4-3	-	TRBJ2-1	CASSSVLAGGFHEQFF
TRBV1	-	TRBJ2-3	CTSSQDKGGETDTQYF
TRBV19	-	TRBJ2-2	CATRIGGVGTGELFF
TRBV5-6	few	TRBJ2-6	CASSYRAGANVLTF
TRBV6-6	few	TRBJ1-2	CASSDHSQVNYGYTF
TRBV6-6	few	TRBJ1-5	CASSLTGNNQPQHF
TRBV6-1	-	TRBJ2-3	CASRDRGSTDTQYF
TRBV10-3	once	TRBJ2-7	CAISDGRDYEQYF
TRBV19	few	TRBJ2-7	CASSSRDTHYEQYF
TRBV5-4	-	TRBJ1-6	CATTVGQNYNSPLHF
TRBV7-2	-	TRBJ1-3	CASSLAAHPSGNTIYF
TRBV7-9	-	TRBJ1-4	CASSLRSGGDEKLFF
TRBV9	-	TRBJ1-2	CASSTTGTAGAGYTF
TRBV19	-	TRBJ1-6	CASSRAGISSYNSPLHF